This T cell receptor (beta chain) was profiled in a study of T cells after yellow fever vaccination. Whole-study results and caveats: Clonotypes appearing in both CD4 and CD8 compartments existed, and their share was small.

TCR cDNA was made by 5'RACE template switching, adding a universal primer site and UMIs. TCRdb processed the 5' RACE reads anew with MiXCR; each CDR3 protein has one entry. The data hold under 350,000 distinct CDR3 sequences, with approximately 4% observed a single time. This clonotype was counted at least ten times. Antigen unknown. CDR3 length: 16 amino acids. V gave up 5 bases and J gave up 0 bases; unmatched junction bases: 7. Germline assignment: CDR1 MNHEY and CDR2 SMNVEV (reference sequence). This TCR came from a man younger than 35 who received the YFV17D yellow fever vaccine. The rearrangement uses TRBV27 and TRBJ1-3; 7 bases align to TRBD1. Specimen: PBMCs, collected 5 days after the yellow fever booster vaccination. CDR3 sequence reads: CASSERQGFSGNTIYF. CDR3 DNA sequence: TGTGCCAGCAGTGAACGACAGGGATTCTCTGGAAACACCATATATTTT.